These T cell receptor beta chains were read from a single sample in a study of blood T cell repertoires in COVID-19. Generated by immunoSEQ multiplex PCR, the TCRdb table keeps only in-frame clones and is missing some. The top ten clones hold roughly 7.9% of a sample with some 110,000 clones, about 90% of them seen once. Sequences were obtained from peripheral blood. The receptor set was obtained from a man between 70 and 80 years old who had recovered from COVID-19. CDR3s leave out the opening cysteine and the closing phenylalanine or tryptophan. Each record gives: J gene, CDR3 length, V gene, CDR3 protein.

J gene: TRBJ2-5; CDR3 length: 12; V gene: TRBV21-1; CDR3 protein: ASSGRQGAETQY
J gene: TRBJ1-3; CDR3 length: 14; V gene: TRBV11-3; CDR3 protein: ASSLGAGTTGNTIY
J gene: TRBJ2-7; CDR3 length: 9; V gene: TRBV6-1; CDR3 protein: ASSEHNEQY
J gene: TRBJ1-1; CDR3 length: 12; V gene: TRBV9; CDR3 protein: ASTPSGGNTEAF
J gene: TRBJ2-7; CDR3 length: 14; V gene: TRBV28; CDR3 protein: ASSSPGSDRFYEQY
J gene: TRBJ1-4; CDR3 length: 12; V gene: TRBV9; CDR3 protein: ASSVGRVNEKLF
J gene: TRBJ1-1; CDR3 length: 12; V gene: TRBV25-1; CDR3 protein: ASSWGGLDTEAF
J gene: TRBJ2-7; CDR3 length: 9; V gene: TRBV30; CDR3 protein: AWSLSREQY
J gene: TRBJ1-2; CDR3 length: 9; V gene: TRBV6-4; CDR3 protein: ASRPRDGYT
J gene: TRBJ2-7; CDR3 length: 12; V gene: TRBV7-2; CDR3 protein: ASSRGTSAYEQY
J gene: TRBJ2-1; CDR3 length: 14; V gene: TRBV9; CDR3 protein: ASSVEGLAMYNEQF
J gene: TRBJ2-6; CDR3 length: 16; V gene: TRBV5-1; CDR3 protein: ASSSGTGLASGANVLT
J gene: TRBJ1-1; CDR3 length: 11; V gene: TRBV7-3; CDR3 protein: ASSFDRGTEAF
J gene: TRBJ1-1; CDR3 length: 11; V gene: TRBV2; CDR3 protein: ASSDTGYTEAF
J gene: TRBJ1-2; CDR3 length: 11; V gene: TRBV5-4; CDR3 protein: ASVQQGIYGYT
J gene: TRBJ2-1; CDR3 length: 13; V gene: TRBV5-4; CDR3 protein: ASSTGTGGWNEQF
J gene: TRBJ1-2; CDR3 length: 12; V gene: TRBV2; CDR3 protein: ASSVEQGGNGYT
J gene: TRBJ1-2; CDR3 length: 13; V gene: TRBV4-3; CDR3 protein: ASSQYHRGGLGYT
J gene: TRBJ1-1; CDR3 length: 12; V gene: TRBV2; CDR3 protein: ASSELTSNTEAF
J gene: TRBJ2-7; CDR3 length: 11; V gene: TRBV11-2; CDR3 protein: ASSFYHSYEQY
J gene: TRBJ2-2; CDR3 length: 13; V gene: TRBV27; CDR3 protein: ASSFRGRNTGELF
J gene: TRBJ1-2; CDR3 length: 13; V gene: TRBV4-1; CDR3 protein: ASSRTGQGNYGYT
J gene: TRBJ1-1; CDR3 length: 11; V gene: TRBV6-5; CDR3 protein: ASTSTGYTEAF
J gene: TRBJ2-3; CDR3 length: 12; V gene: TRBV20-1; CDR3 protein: SASPHGSSDTQY
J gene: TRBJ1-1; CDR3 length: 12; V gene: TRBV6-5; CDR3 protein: ASSYSRVQTEAF